The clone carrying this TCR beta chain has at least ten counts. This sample was taken from a study of HIV-infected children after antiretroviral therapy interruption. RNA-based 3' RACE libraries used unique molecular identifiers. TCRdb re-called the 3' RACE reads with MiXCR, one entry per CDR3 protein. The profile shows about 89,000 distinct CDR3 sequences, around 6.9% of them singletons. The treatment was: PENTA 11 planned treatment interruption arm or continuous ART arm. Germline V lookup: CDR1 SQVTM, CDR2 ANQGSEA. Trimming removed 1 base from V and 1 base from J, with 6 bases in between. The CDR3 is 13 amino acids.

The origin of this receptor is a pool of human donors with HIV. Sample: CD45RA+ CD4+ T cells from PBMCs, pooled from several time points, taken from a donor given antiretroviral therapy, either interrupted or continuous. Subset specified: naive CD4+ CD45RA+ CD45RO- T cells. V usage is TRBV29-1 and J usage is TRBJ2-3; D gene unclear. This CDR3 is CSVEVQGTDTQYF. As DNA, the CDR3 is TGCAGCGTTGAAGTCCAGGGCACAGATACGCAGTATTTT.